The present T cell receptor (beta chain) was sequenced within a study of PD-1 blockade in classical Hodgkin lymphoma. As to this clone: Antigen unknown.

V gave up 5 bases and J gave up 2 bases; unmatched junction bases: 8. The CDR3 consists of 15 residues. CDR1 is MNHEY, CDR2 SMNVEV, per germline (reference sequence). Findings and limits, study-wide: Diminished baseline TCR diversity has been reported in newly diagnosed patients relative to healthy donors.

Time point given: cycle 4 day 1 (C4D1), after 6 weeks of nivolumab. Every single patient, without exception, relapsed after autologous stem cell transplantation, and brentuximab vedotin exposure varied. Measured with immunoSEQ multiplex PCR; TCRdb has only the in-frame clones, and not every one. The sample lists under 45,000 clones, 60% to 70% occurring once. The sequenced sample was peripheral blood mononuclear cells (PBMCs), obtained before the fourth cycle of nivolumab. The chain carries TRBV27 and TRBJ1-1; 7 bases fit TRBD1. This TCR came from a human donor with classical Hodgkin lymphoma. The CDR3 sequence is CASSATGKGNTEAFF. The CDR3 DNA reads as TGTGCCAGCAGTGCGACAGGGAAGGGAAACACTGAAGCTTTCTTT.